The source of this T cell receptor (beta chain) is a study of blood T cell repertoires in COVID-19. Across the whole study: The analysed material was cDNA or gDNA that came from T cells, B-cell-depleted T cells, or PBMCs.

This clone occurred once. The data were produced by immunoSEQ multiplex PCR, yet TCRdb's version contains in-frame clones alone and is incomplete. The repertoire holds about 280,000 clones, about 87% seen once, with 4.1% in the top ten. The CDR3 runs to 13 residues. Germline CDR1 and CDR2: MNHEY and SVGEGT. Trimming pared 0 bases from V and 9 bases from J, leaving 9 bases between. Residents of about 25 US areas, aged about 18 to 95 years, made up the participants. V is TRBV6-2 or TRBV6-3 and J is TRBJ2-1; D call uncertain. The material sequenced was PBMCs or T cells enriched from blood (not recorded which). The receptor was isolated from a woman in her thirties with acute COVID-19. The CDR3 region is CASSYSSFSEQFF. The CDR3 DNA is TGTGCCAGCAGTTACTCGTCTTTCAGTGAGCAGTTCTTC.